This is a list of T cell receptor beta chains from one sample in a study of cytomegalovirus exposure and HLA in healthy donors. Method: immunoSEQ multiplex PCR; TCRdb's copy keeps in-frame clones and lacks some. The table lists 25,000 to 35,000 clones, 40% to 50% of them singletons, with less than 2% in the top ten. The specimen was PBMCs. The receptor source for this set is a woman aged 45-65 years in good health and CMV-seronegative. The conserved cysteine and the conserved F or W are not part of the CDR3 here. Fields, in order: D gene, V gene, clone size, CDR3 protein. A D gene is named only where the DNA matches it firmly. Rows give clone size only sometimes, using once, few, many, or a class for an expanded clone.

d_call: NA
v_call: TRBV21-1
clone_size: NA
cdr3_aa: ASSKERPEGGSGNTIY

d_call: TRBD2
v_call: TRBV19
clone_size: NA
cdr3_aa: ASAGTSLETQY

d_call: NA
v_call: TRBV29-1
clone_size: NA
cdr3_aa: SVETAGRVGGYT

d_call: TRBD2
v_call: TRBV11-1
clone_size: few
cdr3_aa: ASSLDIGGGLETQY

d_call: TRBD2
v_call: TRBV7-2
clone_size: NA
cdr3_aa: ASSDTSGRGDTQY

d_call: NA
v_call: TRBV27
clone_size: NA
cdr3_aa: ASSFRGGSGPLH

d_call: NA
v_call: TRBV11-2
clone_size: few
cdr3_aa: ASSLDSNYGYT

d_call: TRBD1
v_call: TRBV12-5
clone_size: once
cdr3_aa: ASGLGQGSTDTQY

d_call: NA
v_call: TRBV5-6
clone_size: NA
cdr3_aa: ASSFFSTDNTEAF

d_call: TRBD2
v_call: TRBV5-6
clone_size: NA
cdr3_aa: ASRAGGLYNEQF

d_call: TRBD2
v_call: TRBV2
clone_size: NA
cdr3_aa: ASSERTSGYNEQF

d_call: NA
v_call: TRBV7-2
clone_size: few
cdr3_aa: ASSLGGDVYNEQF

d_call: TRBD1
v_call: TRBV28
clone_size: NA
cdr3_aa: ATRDSLSYGYT

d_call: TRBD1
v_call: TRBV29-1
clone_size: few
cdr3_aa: SGGQLTDTQY

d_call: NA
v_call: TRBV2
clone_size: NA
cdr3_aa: ASTRANTGELF

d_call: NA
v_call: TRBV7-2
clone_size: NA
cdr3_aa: ASSPGGVRRTQY

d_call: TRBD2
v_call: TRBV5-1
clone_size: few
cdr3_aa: ASSFRASGLRADEQF

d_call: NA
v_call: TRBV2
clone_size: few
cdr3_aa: ASTVAGATDTQY

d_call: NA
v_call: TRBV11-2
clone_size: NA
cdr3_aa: ASSLEGGRTDTQY

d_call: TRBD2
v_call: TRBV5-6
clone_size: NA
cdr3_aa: ASSLGLAGGRQETQY

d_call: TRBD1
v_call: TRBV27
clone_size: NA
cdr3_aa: ASGRDRGSYEQY

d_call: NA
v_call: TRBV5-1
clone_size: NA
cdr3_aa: ASTLDGISSGNTIY

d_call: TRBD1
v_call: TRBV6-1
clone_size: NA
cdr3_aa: ASSELVGGAHEKLF

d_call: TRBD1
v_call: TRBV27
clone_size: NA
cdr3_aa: ASSGTGQNTEAF